A single sample gave rise to the 10 T cell receptor beta chains below, sequenced in a study of Ad26.COV2.S vaccination and SARS-CoV-2 variants (dated by TCRdb to the early 2020s). Libraries were made using the immunoSEQ multiplex PCR assay. TCRdb obtained this table from immuneACCESS and retained in-frame rearrangements with V and J assigned. These tables miss some clones; where compared with another copy, unresolved V genes account for less than half of the shortfall, and the remainder is unexplained. The sample table contains about 350,000 clones; only one count was recorded for roughly 90% of them. The ten largest clones add up to 6.4% of the sample. Explained via the paper, the treatment or condition label denotes: around 19 received Ad26.COV2.S at low or high dose, single or two shots; five or six received placebo; per-sample allocation not given. Repertoires of vaccine and placebo recipients were sequenced from samples taken on day 63 after the first injection.

This specimen was peripheral blood, taken in a trial of Ad26.COV2.S vaccine versus placebo. Source of these receptors: a person aged 18-60 years who received the Ad26.COV2.S COVID-19 vaccine or a placebo.

The chain uses TRBV6-5 and TRBJ2-2, with 7 nucleotides matching TRBD1. The germline gives CDR1 MNHEY, CDR2 SVGAGI. The CDR3 has 14 residues. J was trimmed by 3 bases and V by 6 bases; bases with no gene match: 4. The CDR3 reads CASRGTEHTGELFF. The CDR3, as DNA: TGTGCCAGCAGAGGGACAGAACACACCGGGGAGCTGTTTTTT.

This chain joins TRBV9 and TRBJ1-1; D gene ambiguous. The germline V gene has CDR1 SGDLS and CDR2 YYNGEE. The CDR3 is 16 residues long. V was shortened by 0 bases and J by 7 bases, with 19 bases between the two germline ends. The CDR3 sequence is CASSVGAGVTNDEAFF. The CDR3 DNA reads TGTGCCAGCAGCGTAGGCGCCGGGGTCACAAACGATGAAGCTTTCTTT.

This clone has more than one count but fewer than ten. DNA of the CDR3: TGTGCCAGCAGTCCCCGGGACAGGGGGCTTTTTGGCAATCAGCCCCAGCATTTT. It encodes CASSPRDRGLFGNQPQHF. The chain uses TRBV25-1 and TRBJ1-5; 12 bases match TRBD1. V lost 5 bases, J lost 2 bases, and 10 bases stayed unmatched. The CDR3 totals 18 residues. From germline, CDR1 is MGHDK and CDR2 SYGVNS.

This clone was detected only a few times. The chain combines TRBV5-1 with TRBJ2-7; 7 bases line up with TRBD1. Unmatched junction bases numbered 10, after V lost 4 bases and J lost 3 bases. The germline V gene has CDR1 SGHRS and CDR2 YFSETQ. The CDR3 is 15 amino acids. The CDR3 DNA is TGCGCCAGCAGCCCGAAGGGGGCAGGGATCTACGAGCAGTACTTC. Residues: CASSPKGAGIYEQYF.

This clone was seen only once. The chain employs TRBV7-9 and TRBJ1-2, with D unclear. The V gene's germline CDR1 is SEHNR and CDR2 FQNEAQ (reference sequence). Trimming shortened V by 5 bases and J by 2 bases, and 18 bases separated the two germline ends. The CDR3 runs to 16 residues. CDR3 sequence: CASSPPKGRANYGYTF. CDR3 nucleotides: TGTGCCAGCAGCCCCCCCAAGGGCCGGGCGAACTATGGCTACACCTTC.

This chain joins TRBV5-6 and TRBJ1-4, with a tentative D call TRBD1 (5 bases). The CDR3 is made up of 15 amino acids. V was shortened by 4 bases and J by 7 bases, with 17 bases between the two germline ends. Per the germline V gene, CDR1 is SGHDT and CDR2 is YYEEEE. The CDR3 sequence: CASSLRGTGGEKLFF. The CDR3 nucleotides read TGTGCCAGCAGCCTACGGGGGACTGGTGGTGAAAAACTGTTTTTT.

The chain links TRBV6-6 to TRBJ1-1; no definite D call. V lost 2 bases and J lost 4, with 11 bases in between. The CDR3 runs to 14 residues. Germline V lookup: CDR1 MNHNY, CDR2 SVGAGI (reference sequence). This CDR3 reads CASSYIRVITEAFF. The DNA for the CDR3 is TGTGCCAGCAGTTACATTAGGGTTATCACTGAAGCTTTCTTT.

This clone appeared a single time. V and J are TRBV15 and TRBJ2-2; D gene ambiguous. Trimming stripped 0 bases from V and 4 bases from J, with 3 bases between. CDR1 is LNHNV, CDR2 YYDKDF, per germline (reference sequence). CDR3 length: 13 residues. The CDR3 loop is CATSRDFTGELFF. The CDR3, as DNA: TGTGCCACCAGCAGAGATTTCACCGGGGAGCTGTTTTTT. The whole variable domain, remainder taken from reference TRBV15 and TRBJ2-2, is DAMVIQNPRYQVTQFGKPVTLSCSQTLNHNVMYWYQQKSSQAPKLLFHYYDKDFNNEADTPDNFQSRRPNTSFCFLDIRSPGLGDTAMYLCATSRDFTGELFFGEGSRLTVL.

V gene TRBV12-2 combines with J gene TRBJ2-3. TRBV12-2 is a recognized pseudogene. There are 18 residues in the CDR3. The CDR3 DNA sequence: TGTGCAAGTCGCTGTAGTGCCACTAGGGGGGACTGCACAGATACGCAGTATTTT. Translated, it gives CASRCSATRGDCTDTQYF.

The chain is built from TRBV18 and TRBJ2-2; unclear D gene. Trimming pared 1 base from V and 2 bases from J, leaving 14 bases between. This CDR3 is built from 17 residues. The germline gives CDR1 KGHSH, CDR2 LQKENI. CDR3 loop: CASSPRVPRQNTGELFF. Here the CDR3 DNA reads TGTGCCAGCTCACCACGAGTTCCGAGACAAAACACCGGGGAGCTGTTTTTT.